Listed here is a single TCR beta chain. This PCR relied on a set of 60 Vbeta primers and 13 Jbeta primers. Clones were read by immunoSEQ multiplex PCR, and TCRdb kept only the in-frame ones, dropping some. The repertoire holds over 150,000 clones, around 80% seen once, with roughly 5.2% in the top ten. This entry comes from a study of cytomegalovirus exposure and HLA in healthy donors. Across the study: Among 150 million to 200 million T cells, an earlier analysis found roughly 120 million unique TCR beta sequences.

Trimming shortened V by 0 bases and J by 3 bases, and 2 bases separated the two germline ends. CDR3 length: 12 residues. Germline V gives CDR1 ENHRY, CDR2 SYGVKD. V usage is TRBV10-3 and J usage is TRBJ2-5; D is unclear. This clonotype was obtained from a man aged 18 to 29 in good health and CMV-seronegative. The sequenced sample was PBMCs. The CDR3 region has the DNA TGTGCCATCAGTGAGTCCGAAGAGACCCAGTACTTC. Its protein is CAISESEETQYF.